This TCR beta chain originates from a study of early T cells in non-severe SARS-CoV-2 infection. Turning to the study itself: Chains stayed unpaired after sequencing of bulk RNA from unsorted whole blood.

Unique molecular identifiers were affixed to single, distinct cDNA molecules. A single record per CDR3 protein comes from TCRdb applying MiXCR to the 5' RACE reads. The sample holds under 85,000 distinct CDR3 sequences; 5% are singletons and the top ten take around 7.8%. Study-level results: Private and CD4 specificities were missed by VDJdb matching, skewed to anti-spike CD8.

This clonotype was found many times. Its antigen is as yet unknown. CDR1 is GTSNPN, CDR2 SVGIG, per germline (reference sequence). The CDR3 extends over 12 amino acids. Trimming pared 5 bases from V and 0 bases from J, leaving 7 bases between. The sequenced sample was whole blood, obtained at baseline. V gene TRBV30 combines with J gene TRBJ1-1; D may be TRBD1 (6 bases). The clonotype originates from an adult who was a healthcare worker with PCR-confirmed SARS-CoV-2 infection or an uninfected control (not recorded which). The CDR3: CAWDRLNTEAFF. In DNA, the CDR3 is TGTGCCTGGGACAGGTTGAACACTGAAGCTTTCTTT.